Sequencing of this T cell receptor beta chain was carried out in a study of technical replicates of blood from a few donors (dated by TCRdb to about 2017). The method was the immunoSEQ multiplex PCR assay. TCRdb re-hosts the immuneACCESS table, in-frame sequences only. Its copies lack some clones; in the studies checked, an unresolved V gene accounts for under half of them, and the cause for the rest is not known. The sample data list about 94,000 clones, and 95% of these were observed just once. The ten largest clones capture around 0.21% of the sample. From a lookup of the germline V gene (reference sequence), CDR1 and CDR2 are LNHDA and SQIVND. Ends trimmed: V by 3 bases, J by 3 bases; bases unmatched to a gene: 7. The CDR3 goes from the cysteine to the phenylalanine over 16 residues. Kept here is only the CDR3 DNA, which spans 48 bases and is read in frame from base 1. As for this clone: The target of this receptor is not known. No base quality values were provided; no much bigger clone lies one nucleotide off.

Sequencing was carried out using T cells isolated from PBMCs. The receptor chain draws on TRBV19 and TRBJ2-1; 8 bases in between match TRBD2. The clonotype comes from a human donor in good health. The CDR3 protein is CASSMIAGSIYNEQFF. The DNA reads TGTGCCAGTAGTATGATAGCGGGATCGATCTACAATGAGCAGTTCTTC.